The 25 T cell receptor beta chains reported below all come from one sample, sequenced in a study of blood T cell repertoires in COVID-19. Sequencing was performed with immunoSEQ multiplex PCR; in TCRdb, only in-frame clones are kept and a portion is missing. Here the sample spans 120,000 to 150,000 clones, about 80% being singletons. Sequences were obtained from peripheral blood. These receptors all come from a man between 60 and 70 years old with acute or convalescent COVID-19.

The CDR3 DNA reads TGTGCCAGCAGCTTGCCGGGAGGGACCTACGAGCAGTACTTC. Encoded protein: CASSLPGGTYEQYF. The chain employs TRBV5-8 and TRBJ2-7; 8 bases align to TRBD2. Germline V lookup: CDR1 SGHTS, CDR2 YDEGEE. CDR3 length: 14 residues. The ends lost 1 base at V and 2 bases at J; junction bases unmatched: 2.

The chain uses TRBV5-6 and TRBJ2-2, with 7 bases identical to TRBD1. CDR3 size: 15 residues. With V trimmed by 4 bases and J by 2 bases, 5 bases remained unmatched. Germline values: CDR1 SGHDT, CDR2 YYEEEE. The CDR3 nucleotides read TGTGCCAGCAGCCCCGGGACAGCTAACACCGGGGAGCTGTTTTTT. Residues: CASSPGTANTGELFF.

By sample share, this clone is large (0.1 to 1%). The chain carries TRBV19 and TRBJ2-7; 12 bases fit TRBD2. CDR3 length: 15 amino acids. With 5 bases clipped from V and 4 bases from J, the junction kept 6 bases outside the gene matches. In germline, CDR1 is LNHDA, CDR2 SQIVND (reference sequence). The CDR3 reads CASSSRLAGVYEQYF. For the CDR3, the DNA is TGTGCCAGTAGTTCCCGACTAGCGGGAGTATACGAGCAGTACTTC.

The CDR3 region is CASSYLGARAGELFF. Here the CDR3 DNA reads TGTGCCAGCAGTTACTTGGGGGCCAGGGCCGGGGAGCTGTTTTTT. This chain connects TRBV6-6 to TRBJ2-2; TRBD1 is a possible D gene (6 bases). V lost 1 base to trimming and J lost 6 bases, with 12 bases between them. The CDR3 has 15 amino acids. Germline values: CDR1 MNHNY, CDR2 SVGAGI (reference sequence).

This chain links TRBV6-5 with TRBJ2-3, with 9 bases that match TRBD2. J was trimmed by 2 bases and V by 6 bases; bases with no gene match: 3. Germline V CDR1 and CDR2: MNHEY, SVGAGI. There are 14 residues in the CDR3. The CDR3 is CASRRTSATDTQYF. DNA for the CDR3: TGTGCCAGCAGGAGGACTAGCGCCACAGATACGCAGTATTTT.

This clone appeared once. The rearrangement joins TRBV11-2 to TRBJ1-4; 7 bases line up with TRBD1. The J segment lost 3 bases and the V segment lost 2 bases, leaving 0 bases of the junction unmatched. The CDR3 is 14 amino acids. Looked up from germline, CDR1 is SGHAT and CDR2 is FQNNGV. The DNA of the CDR3 is TGTGCCAGCAGCTTACAGGGGGCTAATGAAAAACTGTTTTTT. Protein: CASSLQGANEKLFF.

This clone was counted between two and nine times. V is TRBV28 and J is TRBJ1-2; 7 bases match TRBD1. This CDR3 contains 15 residues. V was clipped by 6 bases and J by 3 bases; unmatched bases: 10. Germline CDR1 reads MDHEN; CDR2 reads SYDVKM. DNA for the CDR3: TGTGCCAGCAGGATACAGGGGTTAAGAGACTATGGCTACACCTTC. Translated, it gives CASRIQGLRDYGYTF.

V and J are TRBV27 and TRBJ1-2, with 12 bases fitting TRBD1. The CDR3 covers 18 residues. The junction had 9 bases not matched to a gene; V was cut back by 4 bases and J by 0 bases. Germline V gene data show CDR1 as MNHEY and CDR2 as SMNVEV (reference sequence). The CDR3 DNA reads as TGTGCCAGCAGTTCTATAGGGACAGGGGGCAGAGCTAACTATGGCTACACCTTC. Amino acids: CASSSIGTGGRANYGYTF.

The V gene is TRBV11-2, the J gene TRBJ2-5; TRBD2 agrees at 7 bases. The CDR3 loop spans 14 amino acids. Germline lookup yields CDR1 SGHAT and CDR2 FQNNGV. Unmatched junction bases numbered 4, after V lost 4 bases and J lost 2 bases. The CDR3 loop is CASSSSGGQETQYF. The CDR3 region has the DNA TGTGCCAGCAGCTCCTCGGGAGGACAAGAGACCCAGTACTTC.

The J gene is TRBJ2-7, the V gene TRBV4-1; tentatively, D is TRBD1 (6 bases). Trimming took off 2 bases at V and 3 bases at J, with 11 bases between the two ends. Per germline, CDR1 MGHRA and CDR2 YSYEKL. CDR3 length: 14 amino acids. In DNA form, the CDR3 reads TGCGCCAGCAGCCAATCCGGACAGCACTACGAGCAGTACTTC. It codes for CASSQSGQHYEQYF.

The genes are TRBV28 and TRBJ2-7; 7 bases line up with TRBD2. Germline trimming cut 5 bases from V and 6 bases from J; bases unmatched to any gene: 10. The CDR3 covers 14 residues. Germline V gene sequence: CDR1 MDHEN, CDR2 SYDVKM. CDR3 amino acids: CASSNLRGGFEQYF. The CDR3 region has the DNA TGTGCCAGCAGTAACCTTAGGGGAGGGTTCGAGCAGTACTTC.

V usage is TRBV10-3 and J usage is TRBJ1-1, with 8 bases that match TRBD1. The CDR3 loop spans 13 amino acids. CDR1 and CDR2 from the germline V gene are ENHRY and SYGVKD. Trimming removed 6 bases from V and 6 bases from J; junction bases left unmatched: 6. This CDR3 reads CAISSDRDAEAFF. In DNA form, the CDR3 reads TGTGCCATCAGCTCGGACAGGGACGCTGAAGCTTTCTTT.

The chain couples TRBV30 to TRBJ1-6; tentatively, D is TRBD1 (5 bases). Germline V gene data show CDR1 as GTSNPN and CDR2 as SVGIG (reference sequence). V gave up 3 bases and J gave up 5 bases, with 14 bases separating them. There are 15 residues in the CDR3. The CDR3 loop is CAWRRMGLNNSPLHF. CDR3 sequence (DNA): TGTGCCTGGAGAAGGATGGGACTTAATAATTCACCCCTCCACTTT.

In nucleotides, the CDR3 is TGTGCCAGCAGCCTCATAGGGACAGTTAACTATGGCTACACCTTC. Encoded protein: CASSLIGTVNYGYTF. This sequence joins TRBV5-4 and TRBJ1-2; 7 bases fit TRBD1. Germline V lookup: CDR1 SGHNT, CDR2 YYREEE (reference sequence). The CDR3 is 15 residues long. V trimming: 4 bases; J trimming: 1 base; junction bases outside the gene matches: 7. Full variable domain (outside the CDR3, taken from reference TRBV5-4 and TRBJ1-2): ETGVTQSPTHLIKTRGQQVTLRCSSQSGHNTVSWYQQALGQGPQFIFQYYREEENGRGNFPPRFSGLQFPNYSSELNVNALELDDSALYLCASSLIGTVNYGYTFGSGTRLTVV.

The CDR3 sequence is CASRSPLRTGIEAFF. In DNA form, the CDR3 reads TGTGCCAGCAGATCGCCCTTGAGGACGGGAATTGAAGCTTTCTTT. The chain combines TRBV6-6 with TRBJ1-1; D is unresolved. The CDR3 is 15 amino acids. With 6 bases removed from V and 7 bases from J, the gap between germline ends came to 21 bases. Germline-derived CDR1 and CDR2 are MNHNY and SVGAGI (reference sequence).

Only a few counts were recorded for this clone. The CDR3 protein is CATGLTGGNSPLHF. CDR3 in DNA: TGTGCCACCGGCCTGACAGGGGGAAATTCACCCCTCCACTTT. This sequence joins TRBV19 and TRBJ1-6; 9 bases line up with TRBD1. With V trimmed by 10 bases and J by 7 bases, 8 bases remained unmatched. The CDR3 is made up of 14 amino acids. Germline assignment: CDR1 LNHDA and CDR2 SQIVND (reference sequence).

The rearrangement joins TRBV7-9 to TRBJ1-1; no definite D call. CDR3 size: 13 residues. Germline assignment: CDR1 SEHNR and CDR2 FQNEAQ (reference sequence). Trimming took 1 base from V and 9 from J, leaving 12 bases between them. The CDR3: CASSLGEGRQAFF. The CDR3 bases are TGTGCCAGCAGCTTAGGAGAGGGTCGACAAGCTTTCTTT.

V usage is TRBV5-4 and J usage is TRBJ2-2, with D unresolved. Per the germline V gene, CDR1 is SGHNT and CDR2 is YYREEE (reference sequence). This CDR3 is 13 amino acids long. Trimming removed 4 bases from V and 4 bases from J, with 8 bases in between. Written as DNA, the CDR3 is TGTGCCAGCAGCCCCACTTCCACCGGGGAGCTGTTTTTT. Translation: CASSPTSTGELFF.

The chain carries TRBV12-2 and TRBJ2-5; the D segment call TRBD1 is taken from the table without a DNA check. TRBV12-2 is reported as a pseudogene. This CDR3 comprises 13 residues. The CDR3 loop reads CASRGPTQETQYF. CDR3 nucleotide sequence: TGTGCAAGTCGGGGGCCCACTCAAGAGACCCAGTACTTC.

The chain links TRBV27 to TRBJ2-1; the match to TRBD2 covers 11 bases. Losses at the gene ends were 4 bases for V and 7 bases for J; bases not matched to a gene: 9. The CDR3 is made up of 16 amino acids. CDR1 and CDR2 from the germline V gene are MNHEY and SMNVEV (reference sequence). The CDR3 sequence is CASSSWASGRTNEQFF. CDR3 DNA: TGTGCCAGCAGTTCATGGGCTAGCGGGAGGACTAATGAGCAGTTCTTC.

The table lists this clone with a few counts. A junction end diverges from the germline sequence, so it may reflect a read error. The chain joins TRBV7-7 to TRBJ2-2, with a possible D match to TRBD2 (5 bases). The germline gives CDR1 SSHAT, CDR2 FNYEAQ (reference sequence). This CDR3 contains 18 residues. The CDR3 sequence is CASSRSVGGPLPIRELFF. The CDR3 nucleotides are TGTGCTAGCAGCAGGAGCGTCGGCGGGCCCCTACCTATCCGGGAGCTGTTTTTT.

The V and J genes are TRBV7-2 and TRBJ2-1; D may be TRBD1 (5 bases). The CDR3 is 14 residues long. The V end was cut by 5 bases, the J end by 6 bases, with 14 bases between. CDR1 is SGHTA and CDR2 is FQGNSA in the germline V gene. The CDR3 DNA reads TGTGCCAGCAGCCGCCTAGGGGAACCCAATGAGCAGTTCTTC. Translating gives CASSRLGEPNEQFF.

The chain combines TRBV29-1 with TRBJ2-7, with TRBD1 matching 9 bases. The CDR3 covers 12 residues. Per germline, CDR1 SQVTM and CDR2 ANQGSEA. V was clipped by 6 bases and J by 5 bases; unmatched bases: 5. CDR3 DNA: TGCAGCGTCGGGACAGGGATAAACGAGCAGTACTTC. It encodes CSVGTGINEQYF.

This clone has a single count. The rearrangement uses TRBV5-4 and TRBJ1-1, with TRBD1 matching over 8 bases. Germline values: CDR1 SGHNT, CDR2 YYREEE (reference sequence). With 4 bases clipped from V and 1 base from J, the junction kept 3 bases outside the gene matches. The CDR3 contains 14 residues. The CDR3 is CASSLQGANTEAFF. The CDR3 nucleotides are TGTGCCAGCAGCCTCCAGGGGGCGAACACTGAAGCTTTCTTT.

The V and J genes are TRBV6-5 and TRBJ1-2, with no clear D. This CDR3 region has 12 residues. The germline V gene encodes CDR1 MNHEY and CDR2 SVGAGI. V lost 2 bases and J lost 8, with 9 bases in between. The CDR3: CASSYTSGGYTF. The CDR3 nucleotides read TGTGCCAGCAGTTACACCTCGGGGGGCTACACCTTC.